Each of the 9 T cell receptor beta chains below was sequenced from the same sample in a study of early T cells in non-severe SARS-CoV-2 infection. MiXCR was run by TCRdb on the 5' RACE reads, yielding one entry per CDR3 protein. The table has roughly 26,000 distinct CDR3 sequences, under 5% seen once; the top ten hold about 6.3%. Material: whole blood. These receptor sequences come from an adult who was a healthcare worker with PCR-confirmed SARS-CoV-2 infection or an uninfected control (not recorded which).

Many counts were recorded for this clonotype. This rearrangement joins TRBV6-6 to TRBJ2-5, with unresolved D. The germline V and J ends were trimmed by 7 bases and 2 bases, with 11 bases remaining between them. The CDR3 runs to 13 residues. Per the germline V gene, CDR1 is MNHNY and CDR2 is SVGAGI (reference sequence). CDR3 loop: CASIPRLQETQYF. The CDR3 DNA reads as TGTGCCAGCATCCCACGGTTACAAGAGACCCAGTACTTC.

This clonotype was observed a handful of times. The V gene is TRBV5-1, the J gene TRBJ2-1, with D perhaps TRBD2 (5 bases). The CDR3 is 14 residues long. Trimming removed 5 bases from V and 5 bases from J, with 14 bases in between. CDR1 is SGHRS, CDR2 YFSETQ, per germline. CDR3 sequence (DNA): TGCGCCAGCAGGCCCGGAACTAGGGACAATGAGCAGTTCTTC. This gives the protein CASRPGTRDNEQFF.

This clonotype was recorded at least ten times. The V gene is TRBV7-2, the J gene TRBJ2-7; 7 bases line up with TRBD1. J lost 2 bases, V lost 5 bases, and 3 bases had no gene match. Germline CDR1 SGHTA, CDR2 FQGNSA. The CDR3 has 13 residues. CDR3 sequence: CASSRDSPYEQYF. CDR3 DNA sequence: TGTGCCAGCAGCCGGGACAGCCCCTACGAGCAGTACTTC.

This clonotype rates as medium-sized (0.01 to 0.1%). The chain joins TRBV20-1 to TRBJ2-3; perhaps TRBD2 as D (6 bases). Germline V lookup: CDR1 DFQATT, CDR2 SNEGSKA (reference sequence). CDR3 length: 16 amino acids. V was pared by 1 base and J by 8 bases, with 22 bases between. The CDR3 DNA is TGCAGTGCTAGAGCTCAGGAGGGCCAACCCCTCCCTACGCAGTATTTT. Residues: CSARAQEGQPLPTQYF.

This clonotype was observed many times. The J gene is TRBJ2-1, the V gene TRBV24-1, with 7 bases matching TRBD2. With V trimmed by 1 base and J by 5 bases, 10 bases remained unmatched. The length of the CDR3 is 17 residues. Germline CDR1 reads KGHDR; CDR2 reads SFDVKD. The CDR3 sequence is CATSDLRAGPTNNEQFF. In nucleotides, the CDR3 is TGTGCCACCAGTGATTTAAGAGCGGGACCAACCAACAATGAGCAGTTCTTC.

This clonotype has at least ten counts. The chain recombines TRBV19 with TRBJ2-1; 7 bases are shared with TRBD2. After removal of 1 base from V and 0 bases from J, the junction contained 6 bases not matched to a gene. CDR1 and CDR2 from the germline V gene are LNHDA and SQIVND (reference sequence). The CDR3 extends over 17 amino acids. CDR3 nucleotides: TGTGCCAGTAGTATAGCTGATAGCGGGTTCTCCTACAATGAGCAGTTCTTC. Its translation: CASSIADSGFSYNEQFF.

This clonotype has ten or more counts. This rearrangement joins TRBV12-3 or TRBV12-4 to TRBJ1-1; D is unresolved. CDR3 length equals 13 residues. The V end lost 0 bases, the J end lost 3 bases, and 5 bases lay between the germline ends. This chain's CDR3 is CASSLASYTEAFF. CDR3 bases: TGTGCCAGCAGTTTAGCGTCCTACACTGAAGCTTTCTTT.

This clonotype was seen many times. The chain joins TRBV24-1 to TRBJ2-3; D may be TRBD2 (6 bases). This CDR3 contains 14 residues. Trimming removed 7 bases from V and 2 bases from J, with 12 bases in between. Germline values: CDR1 KGHDR, CDR2 SFDVKD. This chain's CDR3 is CATSVSGFTDTQYF. The CDR3 bases are TGTGCCACCAGCGTGAGCGGGTTCACAGATACGCAGTATTTT.

There are many counts of this clonotype. The genes are TRBV20-1 and TRBJ2-1; D possibly uses TRBD1 or TRBD2 (5 bases each). CDR3 length equals 13 residues. CDR1 DFQATT and CDR2 SNEGSKA come from the germline V gene (reference sequence). The ends were cut back, 6 bases at V and 7 bases at J, with 16 bases in the middle. CDR3 sequence: CSAPGWGSNEQFF. The CDR3 DNA follows: TGCAGTGCACCCGGTTGGGGGTCTAATGAGCAGTTCTTC.